The 4 T cell receptor beta chains below all came from one sample that was sequenced in a study of early T cells in non-severe SARS-CoV-2 infection. TCRdb reanalysed the 5' RACE reads using MiXCR and keeps one entry per CDR3 protein. The repertoire holds around 50,000 distinct CDR3 sequences, with 10% to 15% as singletons. Sequenced: whole blood. The receptors were gathered from an adult who was a healthcare worker with PCR-confirmed SARS-CoV-2 infection or an uninfected control (not recorded which).

This clonotype occurred many times. The gene calls are TRBV29-1 and TRBJ2-7; D is unresolved. V was pared by 4 bases and J by 2 bases, with 6 bases between. This CDR3 is built from 11 residues. In germline, CDR1 is SQVTM, CDR2 ANQGSEA. The CDR3 region has the DNA TGCAGCGTTGGCAGTCCCTACGAGCAGTACTTC. It encodes CSVGSPYEQYF.

This clonotype was detected ten times or more. The genes are TRBV29-1 and TRBJ2-5; D is possibly TRBD1 (6 bases). V was trimmed by 0 bases and J by 2 bases, leaving 13 bases between them. CDR1 SQVTM and CDR2 ANQGSEA come from the germline V gene. The CDR3 is 15 amino acids. The CDR3 nucleotides are TGCAGCGTTGAAGATCCTAGACAGGCTCAAGAGACCCAGTACTTC. It specifies CSVEDPRQAQETQYF.

The chain carries TRBV7-3 and TRBJ1-1, with D maybe TRBD1 (5 bases). V lost 0 bases and J lost 7, with 9 bases in between. Germline V CDR1 and CDR2: SGHTA, FQGTGA. The CDR3 has 13 amino acids. The CDR3 reads CASSLTGDDEAFF. As DNA, the CDR3 is TGTGCCAGCAGCTTAACAGGGGACGATGAAGCTTTCTTT.

J is TRBJ2-7 and V is TRBV5-8; 10 bases are a match to TRBD1. The CDR3 runs to 14 residues. Germline CDR1 SGHTS, CDR2 YDEGEE. J was trimmed by 2 bases and V by 3 bases; bases with no gene match: 2. The CDR3 protein is CASSYGQGAYEQYF. As DNA, the CDR3 is TGTGCCAGCAGCTACGGACAGGGGGCCTACGAGCAGTACTTC.